The rows below give T cell receptor beta chains drawn from one sample of a study of early T cells in non-severe SARS-CoV-2 infection. TCRdb used MiXCR to reprocess the 5' RACE reads, holding one entry per CDR3 protein. Here the sample spans some 83,000 distinct CDR3 sequences, 10% being singletons. Sequenced here: whole blood, sampled at baseline. The receptors come from an adult who was a healthcare worker with PCR-confirmed SARS-CoV-2 infection or an uninfected control (not recorded which). Each CDR3 is given with its conserved first and last residue.

TRBV11-2 | CASSLPGLVADTQYF
TRBV28 | CASSPPLAGGRLGYF
TRBV14 | CASSLIGTSGRNVQFF
TRBV6-2/TRBV6-3 | CASSYRSVARTGNTIYF
TRBV2 | CASSEGWNGGYTF
TRBV28 | CATLGSSYEQYF
TRBV18 | CASSSLGGAYEQYF
TRBV3-1 | CASSRTGGVPEKLFF
TRBV28 | CASSPTRGADTQYF
TRBV30 | CAWSASPDEQFF
TRBV2 | CASSLTTDTQYF
TRBV11-2 | CASGRDRMNTGELFF
TRBV10-3 | CAISWTGNTGELFF
TRBV27 | CASSSDRIHQETQYF
TRBV12-3/TRBV12-4 | CASIPGGAGNTIYF
TRBV18 | CASSQMRPYGYTF
TRBV12-3/TRBV12-4 | CASSWGFPIQETQYF
TRBV2 | CASSQESGVKNIQYF
TRBV24-1 | CASRDYTDTQYF
TRBV9 | CASSQTSGGETQYF
TRBV6-1 | CASTGGSTLAKNIQYF
TRBV6-1 | CASTTGRFGTEAFF
TRBV5-1 | CASSLGPEREADKSF
TRBV6-2/TRBV6-3 | CASSQPASGSSYNEQFF
TRBV20-1 | CSARQGPWEQYF